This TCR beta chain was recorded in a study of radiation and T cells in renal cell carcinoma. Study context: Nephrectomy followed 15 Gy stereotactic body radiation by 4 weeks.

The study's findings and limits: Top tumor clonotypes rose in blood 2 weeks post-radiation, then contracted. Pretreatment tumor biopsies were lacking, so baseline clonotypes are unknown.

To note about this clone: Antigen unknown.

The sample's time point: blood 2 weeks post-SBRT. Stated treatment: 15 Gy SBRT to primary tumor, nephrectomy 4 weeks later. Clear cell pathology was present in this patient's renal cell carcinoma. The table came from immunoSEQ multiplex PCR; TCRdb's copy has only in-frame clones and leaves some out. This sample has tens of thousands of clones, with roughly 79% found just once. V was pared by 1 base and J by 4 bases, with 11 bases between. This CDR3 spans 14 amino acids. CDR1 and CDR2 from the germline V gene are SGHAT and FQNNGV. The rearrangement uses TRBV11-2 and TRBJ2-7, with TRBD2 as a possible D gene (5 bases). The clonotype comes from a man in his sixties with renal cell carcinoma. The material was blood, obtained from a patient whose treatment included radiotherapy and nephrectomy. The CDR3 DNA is TGTGCCAGCAGCTTAGGCATGACGGGGTACGAGCAGTACTTC. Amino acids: CASSLGMTGYEQYF.